This T cell receptor (beta chain) was identified during a study of blood T cell repertoires in COVID-19. Study information: The United States, Italy and Spain were the sources of the acute and convalescent COVID-19 samples. T cells, B-cell-depleted T cells, or PBMCs supplied cDNA or gDNA.

Per the original methods: How many nucleated cells were present was estimated from reference gene primer amplification. The table came from immunoSEQ multiplex PCR; TCRdb's copy has only in-frame clones and leaves some out. V, J and clone size were drawn from that table, and D and trimming were deduced from the DNA. The table lists around 230,000 clones, over 70% of them singletons, with about 8.9% in the top ten. The receptor was isolated from a woman aged 45 to 65 with acute or convalescent COVID-19. Material: peripheral blood.

CDR3 sequence reads: CASSSPREGLNEQFF. In nucleotides, the CDR3 is TGTGCCAGCAGCTCTCCCCGGGAGGGCCTCAATGAGCAGTTCTTC. The gene calls are TRBV27 and TRBJ2-1; 8 bases are a match to TRBD2. V shed 6 bases, J shed 6 bases, and the junction held 10 bases outside the gene matches. Looked up from germline, CDR1 is MNHEY and CDR2 is SMNVEV (reference sequence). The CDR3 spans 15 residues.